The sequence of this T cell receptor beta chain was determined in a study of blood T cell repertoires in COVID-19. Across the whole study: Specimens from acute and convalescent COVID-19 originated in the United States, Italy and Spain.

Germline loops: CDR1 GTSNPN, CDR2 SVGIG (reference sequence). The CDR3 extends over 12 amino acids. Losses at the gene ends were 4 bases for V and 4 bases for J; bases not matched to a gene: 2. The table came from immunoSEQ multiplex PCR; TCRdb's copy has only in-frame clones and leaves some out. Found here are about 260,000 clones, about 90% of them singletons; the top ten hold about 9.4%. Only a few counts were recorded for this clone. The specimen sequenced was peripheral blood. The chain links TRBV30 to TRBJ1-1; 8 bases are a match to TRBD1. This receptor was identified in a woman aged 70 to 79 with COVID-19, enrolled during active disease. The CDR3 DNA reads as TGTGCCTGGATACAGGGGGTCACTGAAGCTTTCTTT. As protein: CAWIQGVTEAFF. Combining the CDR3 with reference TRBV30 and TRBJ1-1 gives the whole variable domain SQTIHQWPATLVQPVGSPLSLECTVEGTSNPNLYWYRQAAGRGLQLLFYSVGIGQISSEVPQNLSASRPQDRQFILSSKKLLLSDSGFYLCAWIQGVTEAFFGQGTRLTVV.